The rows below give T cell receptor beta chains drawn from one sample of a study of cytomegalovirus exposure and HLA in healthy donors. Data came from immunoSEQ multiplex PCR; TCRdb stores just in-frame clones and leaves some out. The table has some 150,000 clones, about four fifths seen once; the top ten hold about 4.5%. The sample comprised PBMCs. The receptors here all came from a man between 25 and 39 years old in good health and CMV-seronegative. Each CDR3 is given with its conserved first and last residue. The order of the fields is V gene, J gene, clone size, D gene, CDR3 protein, CDR3 DNA. D genes are given only for firm matches. The size entry is marked missing in some rows and otherwise reads once, few, many or a size class.

TRBV27	TRBJ2-6	NA	NA	CASSPRVWVESGANVLTF	TGTGCCAGCAGTCCCAGGGTGTGGGTAGAGTCTGGGGCCAACGTCCTGACCTTC
TRBV18	TRBJ2-3	NA	TRBD2	CASSPPGEGRFTDTQYF	TGTGCCAGCTCACCACCGGGGGAGGGGCGATTCACAGATACGCAGTATTTT
TRBV13	TRBJ2-7	once	NA	CASSLVEGATYEQYF	TGTGCCAGCAGCTTAGTGGAGGGGGCGACCTACGAGCAGTACTTC
TRBV6-1	TRBJ2-1	NA	NA	CASGIRDRFSEQFF	TGTGCCAGCGGGATTCGAGACAGGTTCAGTGAGCAGTTCTTC
TRBV29-1	TRBJ1-3	once	NA	CSATATLGNTIYF	TGCAGCGCGACAGCGACTCTTGGAAACACCATATATTTT
TRBV28	TRBJ1-5	NA	NA	CASSFRTPFWPQHF	TGTGCCAGCAGCTTTAGAACGCCCTTTTGGCCCCAGCATTTT
TRBV19	TRBJ2-2	NA	TRBD2	CASSIGLGRANTGELFF	TGTGCCAGTAGTATAGGACTCGGGAGGGCGAACACCGGGGAGCTGTTTTTT
TRBV9	TRBJ1-2	NA	TRBD1	CASSGGTGQEIYGYTF	TGTGCCAGCAGCGGGGGGACAGGGCAGGAAATCTATGGCTACACCTTC
TRBV9	TRBJ1-2	NA	TRBD1	CASSFRPGTGSGAYGYTF	TGTGCCAGCAGCTTCCGTCCCGGGACAGGAAGCGGGGCTTATGGCTACACCTTC
TRBV28	TRBJ1-2	NA	NA	CASSLSYGYTF	TGTGCCAGCAGTTTGAGCTATGGCTACACCTTC
TRBV6-5	TRBJ2-2	NA	NA	CASSSFTGELFF	TGTGCCAGCAGTTCGTTCACCGGGGAGCTGTTTTTT
TRBV10-2	TRBJ2-3	NA	NA	CASSLGDTQYF	TGCGCCAGCTCCCTCGGAGATACGCAGTATTTT
TRBV4-1	TRBJ2-1	NA	NA	CASRQTIPLYNEQFF	TGCGCCAGCAGACAAACTATCCCCTTGTACAATGAGCAGTTCTTC
TRBV27	TRBJ2-5	NA	NA	CASRSSGGRMETQYF	TGTGCCAGCAGATCGTCGGGGGGCCGGATGGAGACCCAGTACTTC
TRBV5-1	TRBJ2-6	NA	TRBD1	CASSLRGQINSGANVLTF	TGCGCCAGCAGCTTGAGGGGACAGATAAACTCTGGGGCCAACGTCCTGACTTTC
TRBV7-8	TRBJ2-3	NA	TRBD2	CASSAMGLAGGTDAQYF	TGTGCCAGCAGCGCGATGGGACTAGCGGGGGGTACAGATGCGCAGTATTTT
TRBV19	TRBJ1-2	NA	NA	CASSSSRPGEYYGYTF	TGTGCCAGTAGTAGCAGCCGTCCAGGGGAGTACTATGGCTACACCTTC
TRBV6-6	TRBJ1-1	NA	NA	CASSLQDLGTEAFF	TGTGCCAGCAGTCTACAGGACCTCGGGACTGAAGCTTTCTTT
TRBV7-2	TRBJ2-6	NA	TRBD1	CASSLGQGASGANVLTF	TGTGCCAGCAGCTTGGGACAGGGGGCTTCTGGGGCCAACGTCCTGACTTTC
TRBV18	TRBJ2-7	NA	TRBD2	CASSPGLAGGYEQYF	TGTGCCAGCTCACCAGGACTAGCGGGAGGATACGAGCAGTACTTC
TRBV9	TRBJ2-3	NA	TRBD2	CASSVGLADTSTDTQYF	TGTGCCAGCAGCGTAGGACTAGCGGACACTAGCACAGATACGCAGTATTTT
TRBV7-8	TRBJ2-1	NA	TRBD2	CASSPLAGDPYNEQFF	TGTGCCAGCAGCCCACTAGCGGGAGATCCCTACAATGAGCAGTTCTTC
TRBV11-3	TRBJ2-1	NA	NA	CASSTRTAQYNEQFF	TGTGCCAGCAGCACCCGGACAGCCCAGTACAATGAGCAGTTCTTC
TRBV7-3	TRBJ2-7	few	NA	CASSPDIYEQYF	TGTGCCAGCAGCCCAGATATCTACGAGCAGTACTTC
TRBV5-8	TRBJ2-3	NA	NA	CASSGATGKFTDTQYF	TGTGCCAGCAGCGGTGCCACAGGGAAATTCACAGATACGCAGTATTTT
TRBV2	TRBJ2-7	NA	NA	CASMSTRTVSYEQYF	TGTGCCAGCATGTCCACCCGGACTGTCTCCTACGAGCAGTACTTC
TRBV30	TRBJ1-2	NA	NA	CAWKEQGWGLRGGYTF	TGTGCCTGGAAGGAACAGGGATGGGGTTTGAGGGGTGGCTACACCTTC
TRBV5-6	TRBJ1-1	NA	TRBD1	CASSPRQGVAAFF	TGTGCCAGCAGCCCCCGACAGGGCGTGGCGGCTTTCTTT
TRBV11-2	TRBJ2-1	NA	TRBD1	CASSLERTGYEQFF	TGTGCCAGCAGCTTAGAACGGACAGGGTATGAGCAGTTCTTC
TRBV27	TRBJ1-3	NA	TRBD1	CASSPGQGVAGNTIYF	TGTGCCAGCAGTCCCGGACAGGGGGTCGCCGGAAACACCATATATTTT
TRBV19	TRBJ2-1	NA	TRBD2	CASSSLAGWEQFF	TGTGCCAGTAGTAGCTTAGCGGGGTGGGAGCAGTTCTTC
TRBV30	TRBJ2-1	NA	TRBD1	CAWRTDRVYNEQFF	TGTGCCTGGAGAACGGACAGGGTCTACAATGAGCAGTTCTTC